This entry features one TCR beta chain sequence. No antigen is known for it. This sample is drawn from a study of follicular helper T cells after annual influenza vaccination. Overall study context: Across the 2013-2014, 2014-2015 and 2015-2016 vaccination seasons, some subjects were resampled. Study outcomes and limitations: Each annual vaccination recalled recurring oligoclonal ICOS+CD38+ cTfh clonotypes.

Stated time point: 2014-2015 season, pre-vaccination. Before and after seasonal inactivated influenza vaccination, adults gave blood for sorting CD4 subsets for sequencing. Sorted cTfh were non-naive CD4+CXCR5+PD-1+, either ICOS+CD38+ or ICOS-CD38-. Per germline, CDR1 MNHNY and CDR2 SVGAGI (reference sequence). V gave up 6 bases and J gave up 3 bases; unmatched junction bases: 4. The CDR3 runs 14 residues. Profiling relied on immunoSEQ multiplex PCR, and the TCRdb table lists in-frame clones only, not all of them. This sample has about 1,200 clones; roughly four fifths occur once, and the top ten carry 2% to 2.5%.

This TCR came from an adult who received the influenza vaccine. The sequenced sample was CXCR5+ CD38+ circulating T follicular helper cells from blood, obtained on the day of influenza vaccination. As for subset: circulating Tfh, non-naive CD4+CXCR5+PD-1+ (ICOS+CD38+ or ICOS-CD38-). This chain links TRBV6-6 with TRBJ2-2; 7 bases align to TRBD1. CDR3 sequence reads: CASSLGTDTGELFF. The DNA for the CDR3 is TGTGCCAGCAGCCTCGGGACAGACACCGGGGAGCTGTTTTTT.